This TCR beta chain derives from a study of blood T cell repertoires in COVID-19. Study-level background: The analysed material was cDNA or gDNA that came from T cells, B-cell-depleted T cells, or PBMCs.

Trimming cost V 2 bases and J 4 bases, with 13 bases left between them. Germline V gene data show CDR1 as SGHRS and CDR2 as YFSETQ. The CDR3 has 14 residues. The repertoire was sequenced with immunoSEQ multiplex PCR; TCRdb's copy has only in-frame clones and lacks some. The repertoire has some 280,000 clones, around 90% of them found once; the top ten carry 0.85% to 0.95%. This sequence joins TRBV5-1 and TRBJ2-7; D is perhaps TRBD1 (5 bases). Sequencing was performed on peripheral blood. This sequence was found in a woman aged 40 to 55 who had recovered from COVID-19. DNA of the CDR3: TGCGCCAGCAGCTTAAGTGGCAGGGATTACGAGCAGTACTTC. It codes for CASSLSGRDYEQYF.